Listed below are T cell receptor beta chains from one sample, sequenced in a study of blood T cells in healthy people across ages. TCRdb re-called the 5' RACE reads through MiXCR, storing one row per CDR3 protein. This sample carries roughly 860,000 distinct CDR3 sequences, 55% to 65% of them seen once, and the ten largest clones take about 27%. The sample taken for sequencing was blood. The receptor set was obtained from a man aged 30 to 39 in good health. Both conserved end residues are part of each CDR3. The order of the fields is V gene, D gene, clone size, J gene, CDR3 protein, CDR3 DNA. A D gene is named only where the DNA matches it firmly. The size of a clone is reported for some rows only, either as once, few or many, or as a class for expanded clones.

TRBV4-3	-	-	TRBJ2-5	CASSQDIPGALQETQYF	TGCGCCAGCAGCCAAGATATCCCAGGGGCACTGCAAGAGACCCAGTACTTC
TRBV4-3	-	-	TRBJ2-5	CASSQEIAGSGETQYF	TGCGCCAGCAGCCAAGAGATCGCTGGCTCAGGAGAGACCCAGTACTTC
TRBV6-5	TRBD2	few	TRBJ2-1	CASSPRLAGNEQFF	TGTGCCAGCAGTCCACGACTAGCTGGTAATGAGCAGTTCTTC
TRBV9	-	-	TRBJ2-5	CASSPLGFGETQYF	TGTGCCAGCAGCCCCCTGGGATTTGGAGAGACCCAGTACTTC
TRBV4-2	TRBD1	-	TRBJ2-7	CASSQLGTGGYEQYF	TGTGCCAGCAGCCAACTTGGGACAGGGGGCTACGAGCAGTACTTC
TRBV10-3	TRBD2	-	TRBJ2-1	CAISESSGAQSYNEPYF	TGTGCCATCAGTGAGTCGAGCGGGGCCCAGTCCTACAATGAGCCGTACTTC
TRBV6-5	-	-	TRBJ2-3	CASSYSIRGTQYF	TGTGCCAGCAGTTACTCGATTCGTGGTACGCAGTATTTT
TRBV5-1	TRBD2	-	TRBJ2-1	CASRISGNDNEQFF	TGCGCCAGCAGGATTAGCGGGAATGACAATGAGCAGTTCTTC
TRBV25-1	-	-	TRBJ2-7	CASSDPYRAEQYF	TGTGCCAGCAGTGACCCCTACAGGGCCGAGCAGTACTTC
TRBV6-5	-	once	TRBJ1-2	CASSYRLQTAGGGYTF	TGTGCCAGCAGTTACCGGCTCCAGACAGCCGGCGGGGGCTACACCTTC
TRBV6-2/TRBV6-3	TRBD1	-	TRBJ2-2	CASTHDRGVNTGELFF	TGTGCCAGCACCCACGACAGGGGGGTGAACACCGGGGAGCTGTTTTTT
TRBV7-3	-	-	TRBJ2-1	CASSLEREAEQFF	TGTGCCAGCAGCTTAGAACGAGAGGCTGAGCAGTTCTTC
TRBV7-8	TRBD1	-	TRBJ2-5	CASSLRLLPGQGQETQYF	TGTGCCAGCAGCTTACGTCTTTTACCGGGACAGGGGCAAGAGACCCAGTACTTC
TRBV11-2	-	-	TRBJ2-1	CASSLVLATSYNEQFF	TGTGCCAGCAGCTTAGTTCTAGCGACCTCCTACAATGAGCAGTTCTTC
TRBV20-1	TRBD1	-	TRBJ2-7	CSAVPRQGSYEQYF	TGCAGTGCTGTACCGCGACAGGGTTCCTACGAGCAGTACTTC
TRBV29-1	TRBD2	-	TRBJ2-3	CSVAASGGEDTQYF	TGCAGCGTTGCGGCTAGCGGGGGAGAGGATACGCAGTATTTT
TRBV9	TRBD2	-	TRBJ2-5	CASSDPTSGEDQTQYF	TGTGCCAGCAGCGACCCGACTAGCGGGGAGGATCAGACCCAGTACTTC
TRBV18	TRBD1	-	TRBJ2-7	CASSPQGQGSTEQYF	TGTGCCAGCTCACCGCAGGGACAGGGGTCGACCGAGCAGTACTTC
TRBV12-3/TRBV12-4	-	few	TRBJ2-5	CASSSPLGTETQYF	TGTGCCAGCAGCTCCCCCCTCGGTACCGAGACCCAGTACTTC
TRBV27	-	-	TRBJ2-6	CASSSLEQVMLAGANVLTF	TGTGCCAGCAGTTCACTAGAGCAGGTGATGTTGGCTGGGGCCAACGTCCTGACTTTC
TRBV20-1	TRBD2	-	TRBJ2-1	CSALRGSGGNNEQFF	TGCAGTGCCCTCCGGGGCAGCGGGGGTAATAATGAGCAGTTCTTC
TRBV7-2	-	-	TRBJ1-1	CASSLAHERGAEAFF	TGTGCCAGCAGCTTAGCGCATGAGCGAGGGGCTGAAGCTTTCTTT
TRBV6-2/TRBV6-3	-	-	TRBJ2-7	CASSPPGHSYNEQYF	TGTGCCAGCAGCCCCCCGGGACATTCCTACAATGAGCAGTACTTC
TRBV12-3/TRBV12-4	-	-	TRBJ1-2	CASSRTPGTAYGYTF	TGTGCCAGCAGTCGAACCCCCGGAACGGCGTATGGCTACACCTTC
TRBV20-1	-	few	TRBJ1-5	CSTGEGNQPQHF	TGCAGTACCGGGGAGGGAAATCAGCCCCAGCATTTT
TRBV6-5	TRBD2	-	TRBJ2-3	CASSWTSGASRADTQYF	TGTGCCAGCAGTTGGACTAGCGGGGCCAGCCGCGCAGATACGCAGTATTTT
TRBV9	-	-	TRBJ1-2	CASSPQEGRHYGYTF	TGTGCCAGCAGTCCCCAGGAGGGAAGGCACTATGGCTACACCTTC
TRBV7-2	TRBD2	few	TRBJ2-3	CASSSGTSGGTDTQYF	TGTGCCAGCAGCTCCGGGACTAGCGGGGGCACAGATACGCAGTATTTT
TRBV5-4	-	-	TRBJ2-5	CASGSPRDADQTQYF	TGTGCCAGCGGCTCTCCGCGGGACGCCGACCAGACCCAGTACTTC
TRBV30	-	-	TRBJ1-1	CAWSVPRGGNTEAFF	TGTGCCTGGAGTGTACCGAGGGGGGGGAACACTGAAGCTTTCTTT
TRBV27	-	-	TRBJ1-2	CASSFSGRGVGGYTF	TGTGCCAGCAGTTTTTCGGGCAGGGGTGTAGGTGGCTACACCTTC
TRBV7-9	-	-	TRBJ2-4	CASNLGGVAKNIQYF	TGTGCCAGCAACTTAGGGGGAGTAGCCAAAAACATTCAGTACTTC
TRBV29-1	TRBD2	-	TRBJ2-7	CSVEVAGAFYEQYF	TGCAGCGTTGAAGTAGCGGGGGCTTTTTACGAGCAGTACTTC
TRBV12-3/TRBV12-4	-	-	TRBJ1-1	CASSLARGTEAFF	TGTGCCAGCAGTTTGGCCAGGGGCACTGAAGCTTTCTTT
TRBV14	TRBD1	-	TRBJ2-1	CASSHGQAYNEQFF	TGTGCCAGCAGCCACGGACAGGCCTACAATGAGCAGTTCTTC
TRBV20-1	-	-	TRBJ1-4	CSARSGSGEKLFF	TGCAGTGCTAGGTCCGGGTCGGGTGAAAAACTGTTTTTT
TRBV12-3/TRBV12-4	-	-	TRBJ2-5	CASSPLEGESQYF	TGTGCCAGCAGCCCATTGGAGGGAGAGAGCCAGTACTTC
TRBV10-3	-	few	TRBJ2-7	CAITARGETYEQYF	TGTGCCATCACTGCCAGGGGGGAAACCTACGAGCAGTACTTC
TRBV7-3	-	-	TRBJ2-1	CASSQQGLGGGEQFF	TGTGCCAGCAGCCAACAGGGACTAGGGGGCGGTGAGCAGTTCTTC
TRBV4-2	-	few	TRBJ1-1	CASSQVAGTTEAFF	TGTGCCAGCAGCCAAGTAGCAGGGACCACTGAAGCTTTCTTT
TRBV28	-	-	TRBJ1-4	CATQPGEINWEKLFF	TGTGCCACACAACCCGGGGAAATCAACTGGGAAAAACTGTTTTTT
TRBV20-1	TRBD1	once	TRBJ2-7	CSARVFAAGGTYEQYF	TGCAGTGCTAGAGTATTCGCGGCAGGGGGTACGTACGAGCAGTACTTC
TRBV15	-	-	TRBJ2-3	CATSFATDTQYF	TGTGCCACCAGCTTCGCAACAGATACGCAGTATTTT
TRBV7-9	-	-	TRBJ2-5	CASSLASFRETQYF	TGTGCCAGCAGCTTAGCATCCTTCCGAGAGACCCAGTACTTC
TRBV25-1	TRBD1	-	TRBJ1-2	CASGTGGDYGYTF	TGTGCCAGTGGGACAGGGGGAGACTATGGCTACACCTTC
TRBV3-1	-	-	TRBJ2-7	CASSQDTRGYEQYF	TGTGCCAGCAGCCAGGACACCCGAGGATACGAGCAGTACTTC
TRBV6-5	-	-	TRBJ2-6	CASKWVSGANVLTF	TGTGCCTCTAAGTGGGTCTCTGGGGCCAACGTCCTGACTTTC